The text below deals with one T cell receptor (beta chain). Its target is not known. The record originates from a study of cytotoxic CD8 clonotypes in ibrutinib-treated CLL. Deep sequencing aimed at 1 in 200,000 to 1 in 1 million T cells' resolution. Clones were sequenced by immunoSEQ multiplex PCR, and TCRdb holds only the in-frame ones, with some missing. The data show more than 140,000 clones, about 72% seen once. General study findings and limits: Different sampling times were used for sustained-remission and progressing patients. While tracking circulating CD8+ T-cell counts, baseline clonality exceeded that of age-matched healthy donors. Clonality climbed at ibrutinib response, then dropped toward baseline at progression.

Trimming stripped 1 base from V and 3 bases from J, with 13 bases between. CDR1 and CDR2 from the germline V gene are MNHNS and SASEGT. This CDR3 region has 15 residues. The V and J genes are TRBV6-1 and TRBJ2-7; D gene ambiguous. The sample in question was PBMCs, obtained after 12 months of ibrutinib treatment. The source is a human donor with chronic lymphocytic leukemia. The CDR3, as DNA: TGTGCCAGCAGTGAAGAGTATGGAACCCTCTACGAGCAGTACTTC. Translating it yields CASSEEYGTLYEQYF.